The entry that follows covers one T cell receptor (beta chain) sequence. The clone's antigen remains unknown. No base qualities exist here, and no much larger clone lies one base off it. The donors were healthy, HIV-negative adults with no recently reported acute infections or vaccinations. Only Caucasian adults living in Nashville, Tennessee, USA were represented among the donors. CD4+ T cells were enriched through magnetic negative selection, after which naive cells were positively selected on CD45RA and the remaining negative fraction served as the memory subset. Blood was collected by leukapheresis, and PBMCs were isolated by Ficoll-Histopaque density gradient centrifugation and then cryopreserved in liquid nitrogen vapor phase. Analytical flow cytometry was used to check the purity and quantity of every magnetically sorted T cell population. Genomic DNA was isolated from each sorted fraction and quantified by UV absorbance on a Nanodrop 2000c.

The data are from a study of shared clonotypes between healthy human individuals (TCRdb year 2020). Some background on the complete study: The cohort included three men and a couple of women between 18 and 49 years of age. The study deeply sequenced blood TCR repertoires of five healthy adults to estimate repertoire size and the extent of clonotype sharing between individuals. Leukapheresis yielded between about 0.94 and 9.5 billion PBMCs per donor. For each donor, CD4 naive and CD4 memory were each run on three plates, CD8 naive on two plates, and CD8 memory on one plate. To increase sequencing depth and limit assay-specific biases, TCR repertoire library preparation and sequencing were carried out by different laboratories using diverse techniques.

Using the deep immunoSEQ assay, multiplex PCR amplified TCR CDR3 regions from genomic DNA. Extracted genomic DNA from each cell subset was distributed evenly across all wells of several immunoSEQ 96-well plates, and each plate was treated as a replicate. Each replicate PCR for sorted subsets received about 220 ng genomic DNA, equal to around 32,000 T cell genomes. The purified libraries were quantified using a Qubit 3.0 fluorometer, sized with a Bioanalyzer 2100, and then quantified again using the KAPA Library Quantification kit. Every immunoSEQ 96-well plate was sequenced on a separate single-read 150-cycle Illumina NextSeq 550 flow cell. As for the original processing: Because only junctional sequences without quality scores were contained in the immunoSEQ output, filtering matching that applied to full-length reads could not be performed. To assign V/J genes and CDR3, sequences were annotated against IMGT germline references using PyIR, a Python wrapper for IgBLAST v1.9. Any read was removed if the V/J assignment was weak (E-value above 1e-6), the CDR3 was missing, or the read contained stop codons, out-of-frame junctions, or ambiguous translated residues. V3J clonotypes were defined as sequences sharing the same inferred V gene, J gene, and CDR3 amino acid sequence. The percentage overlap between two repertoires was calculated by dividing the number of shared unique clonotypes by the size of the smaller repertoire. RTK rarefaction, the Chao1 estimator, and Recon v2.1 estimates of unobserved clonotypes were used to assess repertoire richness. Generation probabilities were computed with OLGA for all TCRbeta clonotypes obtained by the gDNA method from a few donors. Entries here come from immuneACCESS through TCRdb and include only in-frame sequences with V and J called. Some clones fail to appear in such tables; in the studies checked, an unresolved V gene covers under half of the shortfall, and the cause of the remainder is unknown. That table supplies the V and J calls and clone size; D and trimming were determined from the DNA. The sample records approximately 2.1 million clones, approximately 93% of which are singletons. The ten largest clones capture roughly 0.36% of the sample.

The germline V and J ends show losses of 3 bases and 9 bases respectively, and no gene match explains 15 bases of the junction. The CDR3 runs 16 residues from the cysteine to the phenylalanine. Only the CDR3 DNA is retained, 48 bases long and in frame from the first base. CDR1 is given as SGHNT and CDR2 as YYREEE, both from the germline V gene (reference sequence). The paper as a whole reports these results and caveats: Naive subsets generally had larger estimated clonotype richness than memory subsets. Rarefaction of sorted-subset datasets indicated incomplete sequencing despite the large sequencing depth. Because the study included a small number of donors, the genetic and exposure-history diversity represented was limited. Pairwise subsampling indicated that sequencing depth was expected to affect the degree of clonotype sharing among donors. Sampling was restricted to blood, and TCR repertoires in tissues likely differ from the TCR repertoires found in blood. Across four donors, approximately 5% of naive CD4, roughly 3.5% of naive CD8, roughly 2.3% of memory CD4, and around 0.4% of memory CD8 clonotypes were shared. Clonotypes shared by all four sorted-subset donors showed higher generation probabilities than non-shared clonotypes.

Sequencing was performed on naive CD4+ T cells from PBMCs. The meaning of the sample's cell subset or site label: CD45RA+ positively selected. The source of this sequence is a man younger than 35 in good health. Some clones in this sample may be carry-over from other donors' samples. The rearranged chain carries TRBV5-4 and TRBJ2-1; 7 central nucleotides agree with TRBD2. The nucleotide sequence reads as follows: TGTGCCAGCAGCTCGAGGGTAACAGCGGGACTCGGTGAGCAGTTCTTC. Its protein is CASSSRVTAGLGEQFF.